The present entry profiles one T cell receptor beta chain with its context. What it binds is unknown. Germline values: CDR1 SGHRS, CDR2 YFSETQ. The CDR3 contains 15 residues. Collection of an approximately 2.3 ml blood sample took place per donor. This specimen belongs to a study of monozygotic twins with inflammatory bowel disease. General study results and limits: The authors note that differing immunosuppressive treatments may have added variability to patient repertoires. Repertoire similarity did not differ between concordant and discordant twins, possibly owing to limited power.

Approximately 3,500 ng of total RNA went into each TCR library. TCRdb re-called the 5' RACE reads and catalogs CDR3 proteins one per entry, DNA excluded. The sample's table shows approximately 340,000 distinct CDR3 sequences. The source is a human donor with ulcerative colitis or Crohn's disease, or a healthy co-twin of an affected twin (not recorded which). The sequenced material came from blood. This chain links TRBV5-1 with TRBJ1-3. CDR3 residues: CASSPTGGLRDTIYF.